Listed below are T cell receptor beta chains from one sample, sequenced in a study of cytomegalovirus exposure and HLA in healthy donors. Generated by immunoSEQ multiplex PCR, the TCRdb table keeps only in-frame clones and is missing some. This sample contains more than 45,000 clones. The sample was PBMCs. These receptors all stem from a male donor in good health and CMV-seronegative. Both conserved end residues are part of each CDR3. Fields, in order: D gene, V gene, J gene, CDR3 protein, CDR3 DNA. A D gene is named only where the DNA matches it firmly.

D: .
V: TRBV4-3
J: TRBJ2-1
CDR3: CASSPSGERYNEQFF
DNA: TGCGCCAGCAGTCCATCGGGGGAGAGGTACAATGAGCAGTTCTTC

D: TRBD1
V: TRBV28
J: TRBJ1-4
CDR3: CASSLWGAYRGRTEATNEKLFF
DNA: TGTGCCAGCAGTTTATGGGGGGCTTACAGGGGGCGAACTGAGGCAACTAATGAAAAACTGTTTTTT

D: .
V: TRBV7-9
J: TRBJ1-4
CDR3: CASSLAGAEKLFF
DNA: TGTGCCAGCAGCTTAGCCGGAGCCGAAAAACTGTTTTTT

D: .
V: TRBV9
J: TRBJ2-7
CDR3: CASSVGSGFSYEQYF
DNA: TGTGCCAGCAGCGTAGGGTCAGGGTTCTCCTACGAGCAGTACTTC

D: .
V: TRBV4-3
J: TRBJ1-1
CDR3: CASSQDKWGDTEAFF
DNA: TGCGCCAGCAGCCAAGATAAATGGGGGGACACTGAAGCTTTCTTT

D: TRBD1
V: TRBV27
J: TRBJ1-2
CDR3: CASSPNRGGYGYTF
DNA: TGTGCCAGCAGTCCGAACAGGGGGGGCTATGGCTACACCTTC

D: TRBD1
V: TRBV28
J: TRBJ1-5
CDR3: CASSLNPGQGGNQPQHF
DNA: TGTGCCAGCAGTTTAAACCCGGGACAGGGGGGCAATCAGCCCCAGCATTTT

D: TRBD1
V: TRBV19
J: TRBJ1-1
CDR3: CASRTGVATEAFF
DNA: TGTGCCAGTAGGACAGGGGTTGCTACTGAAGCTTTCTTT

D: .
V: TRBV14
J: TRBJ1-1
CDR3: CASSQYGMNTEAFF
DNA: TGTGCCAGCAGCCAATACGGGATGAACACTGAAGCTTTCTTT

D: TRBD2
V: TRBV6-1
J: TRBJ2-3
CDR3: CASSEALGAGLSTDTQYF
DNA: TGTGCCAGCAGTGAAGCGCTCGGAGCGGGACTTAGCACAGATACGCAGTATTTT

D: TRBD2
V: TRBV6-1
J: TRBJ2-3
CDR3: CASRALAGNADTQYF
DNA: TGTGCCAGCAGGGCCCTAGCGGGGAACGCAGATACGCAGTATTTT

D: TRBD1
V: TRBV9
J: TRBJ1-4
CDR3: CASSPRDRHNEKLFF
DNA: TGTGCCAGCAGCCCCCGGGACAGGCATAATGAAAAACTGTTTTTT

D: .
V: TRBV28
J: TRBJ1-2
CDR3: CASKWQDYGYTF
DNA: TGTGCCAGCAAGTGGCAGGACTATGGCTACACCTTC

D: .
V: TRBV7-2
J: TRBJ2-5
CDR3: CASSSRRLSQETQYF
DNA: TGTGCCAGCAGCTCCAGGAGGCTTTCCCAAGAGACCCAGTACTTC

D: .
V: TRBV7-2
J: TRBJ2-1
CDR3: CASIGGDEQFF
DNA: TGTGCCAGCATCGGAGGTGATGAGCAGTTCTTC

D: .
V: TRBV6-1
J: TRBJ2-7
CDR3: CASSQGFVLSYEQYF
DNA: TGTGCTAGCAGCCAGGGGTTTGTTCTATCCTACGAGCAGTACTTC

D: .
V: TRBV5-1
J: TRBJ2-1
CDR3: CASSSKGLYYNEQFF
DNA: TGCGCCAGCAGCTCCAAGGGACTTTACTACAATGAGCAGTTCTTC

D: TRBD2
V: TRBV10-3
J: TRBJ2-7
CDR3: CAISERLAGDHEQYF
DNA: TGTGCCATCAGTGAAAGACTAGCGGGAGATCACGAGCAGTACTTC

D: TRBD1
V: TRBV18
J: TRBJ2-7
CDR3: CASSPPGQGPYEQYF
DNA: TGTGCCAGCTCACCCCCGGGACAGGGTCCCTACGAGCAGTACTTC

D: .
V: TRBV12-5
J: TRBJ1-5
CDR3: CASGTNQPQHF
DNA: TGTGCTAGTGGCACTAATCAGCCCCAGCATTTT

D: TRBD2
V: TRBV18
J: TRBJ2-3
CDR3: CASSPPGGRAGNTQYF
DNA: TGTGCCAGCTCACCACCAGGCGGGAGGGCCGGGAATACGCAGTATTTT

D: .
V: TRBV6-5
J: TRBJ2-7
CDR3: CASSVGVNSYEQYF
DNA: TGTGCCAGCAGTGTCGGGGTTAACTCCTACGAGCAGTACTTC

D: .
V: TRBV5-5
J: TRBJ2-2
CDR3: CASSSRGFVTGELFF
DNA: TGTGCCAGCAGTTCTCGGGGGTTCGTCACCGGGGAGCTGTTTTTT

D: .
V: TRBV5-6
J: TRBJ2-7
CDR3: CASSLGAPLSYEQYF
DNA: TGTGCCAGCAGCTTGGGAGCGCCGCTCTCCTACGAGCAGTACTTC

D: .
V: TRBV4-1
J: TRBJ1-1
CDR3: CASSQDKWGDTEAFF
DNA: TGCGCCAGCAGCCAAGATAAATGGGGGGACACTGAAGCTTTCTTT

D: .
V: TRBV2
J: TRBJ2-3
CDR3: CASVETFASDTQYF
DNA: TGTGCCAGCGTCGAGACTTTTGCTTCCGATACGCAGTATTTT

D: .
V: TRBV5-5
J: TRBJ1-5
CDR3: CASSLGGQRQPQHF
DNA: TGTGCCAGCAGCCTGGGCGGTCAGAGGCAGCCCCAGCATTTT

D: TRBD2
V: TRBV5-1
J: TRBJ2-1
CDR3: CASSRNAGTSGRNEQFF
DNA: TGCGCCAGCAGCAGAAACGCCGGGACTAGCGGGAGGAATGAGCAGTTCTTC

D: .
V: TRBV2
J: TRBJ2-7
CDR3: CASSGQPPNYEQYF
DNA: TGTGCCAGCAGTGGACAGCCACCCAACTACGAGCAGTACTTC

D: .
V: TRBV28
J: TRBJ1-5
CDR3: CAAHRENNQPQHF
DNA: TGTGCCGCCCACAGGGAAAACAATCAGCCCCAGCATTTT

D: TRBD1
V: TRBV6-6
J: TRBJ1-1
CDR3: CASSSGAGGGNTEAFF
DNA: TGTGCCAGCAGTTCAGGGGCAGGGGGCGGAAACACTGAAGCTTTCTTT

D: TRBD2
V: TRBV7-8
J: TRBJ2-1
CDR3: CASSFPRRLAPNNEQFF
DNA: TGTGCCAGCAGCTTTCCGCGGAGACTAGCGCCAAACAATGAGCAGTTCTTC

D: TRBD2
V: TRBV2
J: TRBJ2-2
CDR3: CASSEVRLAGGRAGELFF
DNA: TGTGCCAGCAGTGAAGTCCGACTAGCGGGGGGCCGGGCCGGGGAGCTGTTTTTT

D: TRBD1
V: TRBV19
J: TRBJ1-5
CDR3: CASSMRGGRVQPQHF
DNA: TGTGCCAGTAGTATGAGAGGGGGCCGGGTTCAGCCCCAGCATTTT

D: TRBD1
V: TRBV7-2
J: TRBJ2-1
CDR3: CASSGRDRVKFF
DNA: TGTGCCAGCAGCGGCAGGGACAGGGTGAAGTTCTTC

D: TRBD2
V: TRBV29-1
J: TRBJ2-1
CDR3: CSVGAGLYNEQFF
DNA: TGCAGCGTTGGAGCGGGGCTCTACAATGAGCAGTTCTTC

D: .
V: TRBV13
J: TRBJ2-3
CDR3: CASSLRVGGERGGDTQYF
DNA: TGTGCCAGCAGCTTACGGGTTGGAGGGGAGAGGGGCGGAGATACGCAGTATTTT

D: TRBD1
V: TRBV27
J: TRBJ2-3
CDR3: CASSSGTGAYTQYF
DNA: TGTGCCAGCAGTTCCGGGACAGGGGCCTATACGCAGTATTTT

D: TRBD2
V: TRBV30
J: TRBJ2-1
CDR3: CAWSAGLEGSNEQFF
DNA: TGTGCCTGGAGTGCTGGACTAGAGGGGTCCAATGAGCAGTTCTTC

D: TRBD2
V: TRBV5-1
J: TRBJ2-7
CDR3: CASSFGLAGESYEQYF
DNA: TGCGCCAGCAGCTTCGGGCTAGCGGGAGAATCCTACGAGCAGTACTTC

D: .
V: TRBV29-1
J: TRBJ2-2
CDR3: CSVAGQDQGFAGELFF
DNA: TGCAGCGTTGCGGGCCAAGACCAGGGATTCGCCGGGGAGCTGTTTTTT

D: .
V: TRBV18
J: TRBJ2-2
CDR3: CASSSIETGELFF
DNA: TGTGCCAGCTCAAGTATAGAAACCGGGGAGCTGTTTTTT

D: .
V: TRBV5-1
J: TRBJ2-6
CDR3: CASSLFPGSGANVLTF
DNA: TGCGCCAGCAGCTTGTTCCCAGGCTCTGGGGCCAACGTCCTGACTTTC

D: TRBD1
V: TRBV10-3
J: TRBJ2-7
CDR3: CASQGARYEQYF
DNA: TGTGCCAGCCAGGGGGCCCGCTACGAGCAGTACTTC

D: .
V: TRBV18
J: TRBJ1-1
CDR3: CASSPPTPNTEAFF
DNA: TGTGCCAGCTCACCACCGACACCAAACACTGAAGCTTTCTTT